This TCR beta chain was captured in a study of T cells in women clearing cervical HPV infection. Details on this clone: Sequencing ends 3 residues short of the CDR3 end; the germline J gene provides the rest.

TCR beta CDR3 amplified by multiplex PCR from roughly 1,300 ng genomic DNA. Profiled with immunoSEQ multiplex PCR; TCRdb holds only in-frame clones, not every one. The ten top clones account for approximately 5.5%, within a sample of about 39,000 clones. The V gene's germline CDR1 is LNHDA and CDR2 SQIVND (reference sequence). This CDR3 contains 14 residues. V was shortened by 4 bases and J by 1 base, with 7 bases between the two germline ends. Cervical HPV DNA detected by MY09/MY11 PCR, typed by dot-blot. The rearrangement joins TRBV19 to TRBJ2-2, with D possibly matching TRBD1 (6 bases). This clonotype was sampled from a woman between 18 and 75 years old with a cervical HPV16 infection that either progressed to CIN3+ or cleared (not recorded which). Sequencing was carried out using blood buffy coat. The CDR3 DNA, read in part, is TGTGCCAGTAGTAAGGGGGTGAACACCGGGGAG. This gives the protein CASSKGVNTGE. The CDR3 in full is CASSKGVNTGELFF.